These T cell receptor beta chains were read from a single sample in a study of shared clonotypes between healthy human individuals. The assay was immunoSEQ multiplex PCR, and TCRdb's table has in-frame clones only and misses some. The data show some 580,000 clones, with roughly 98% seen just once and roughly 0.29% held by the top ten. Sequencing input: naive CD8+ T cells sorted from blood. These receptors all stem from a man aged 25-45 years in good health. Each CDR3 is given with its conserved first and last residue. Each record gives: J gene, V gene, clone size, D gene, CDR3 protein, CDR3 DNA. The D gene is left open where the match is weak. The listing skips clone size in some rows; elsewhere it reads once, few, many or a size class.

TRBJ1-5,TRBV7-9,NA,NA,CASSSKVGSPQHF,TGTGCCAGCAGCTCCAAGGTCGGATCGCCCCAGCATTTT
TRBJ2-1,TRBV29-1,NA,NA,CSVMGASVSHRNEQFF,TGCAGCGTTATGGGGGCTAGCGTGAGTCATAGAAATGAGCAGTTCTTC
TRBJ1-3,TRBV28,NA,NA,CASSLSFTVWGNTIYF,TGTGCCAGCAGCCTCTCTTTTACGGTTTGGGGAAACACCATATATTTT
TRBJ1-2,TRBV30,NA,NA,CAWSSLAGLGGYTF,TGTGCCTGGAGTTCCTTGGCAGGACTAGGCGGCTACACCTTC
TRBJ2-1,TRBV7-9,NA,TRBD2,CASSGLGLAGFYNEQFF,TGTGCCAGCAGCGGGTTGGGACTAGCGGGATTCTACAATGAGCAGTTCTTC
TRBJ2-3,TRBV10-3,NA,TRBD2,CAISEWGLAGGTDTQYF,TGTGCCATCAGTGAATGGGGACTAGCGGGGGGCACAGATACGCAGTATTTT
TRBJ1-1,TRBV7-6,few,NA,CASSPEGYTEAFF,TGTGCCAGCAGCCCTGAAGGATACACTGAAGCTTTCTTT
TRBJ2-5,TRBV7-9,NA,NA,CASSLIERETQYF,TGTGCCAGCAGCTTGATAGAGCGAGAGACCCAGTACTTC
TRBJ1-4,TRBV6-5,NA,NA,CASSNHESTNEKLFF,TGTGCCAGCAGTAACCATGAGTCGACTAATGAAAAACTGTTTTTT
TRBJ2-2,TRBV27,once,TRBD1,CASRQTGVTGELFF,TGTGCCAGCAGACAGACAGGGGTCACCGGGGAGCTGTTTTTT